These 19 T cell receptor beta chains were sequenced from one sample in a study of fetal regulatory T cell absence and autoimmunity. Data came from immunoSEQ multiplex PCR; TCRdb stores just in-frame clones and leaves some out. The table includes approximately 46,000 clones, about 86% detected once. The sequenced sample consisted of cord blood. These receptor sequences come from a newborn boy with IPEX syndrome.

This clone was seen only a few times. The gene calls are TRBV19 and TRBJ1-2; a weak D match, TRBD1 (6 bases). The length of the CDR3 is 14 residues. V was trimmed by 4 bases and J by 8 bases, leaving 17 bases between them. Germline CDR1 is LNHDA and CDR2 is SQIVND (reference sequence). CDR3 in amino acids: CASSTLRPDRGYTF. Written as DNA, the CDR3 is TGTGCCAGTAGTACCCTGAGGCCGGACAGAGGCTACACCTTC.

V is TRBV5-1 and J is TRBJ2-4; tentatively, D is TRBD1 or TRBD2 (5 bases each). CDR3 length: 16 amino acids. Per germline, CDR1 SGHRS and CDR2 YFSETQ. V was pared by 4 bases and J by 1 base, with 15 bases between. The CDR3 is CASSRSGEGAKNIQYF. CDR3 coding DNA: TGCGCCAGCAGCCGGTCAGGAGAGGGGGCCAAAAACATTCAGTACTTC.

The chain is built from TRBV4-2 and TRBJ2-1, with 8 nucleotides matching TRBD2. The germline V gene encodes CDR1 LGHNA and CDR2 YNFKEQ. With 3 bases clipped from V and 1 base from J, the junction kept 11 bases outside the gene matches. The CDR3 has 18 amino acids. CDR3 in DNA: TGTGCCAGCAGCCATCCCCTTAGTGGCGGGGGGTCCTACAATGAGCAGTTCTTC. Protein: CASSHPLSGGGSYNEQFF.

CDR3 in DNA: TGTGCCAGCAGCCCGGGACTAGCGGAGCAAGAGACCCAGTACTTC. It translates to CASSPGLAEQETQYF. The rearrangement joins TRBV5-4 to TRBJ2-5, with TRBD2 matching over 11 bases. This CDR3 is built from 15 residues. J was trimmed by 2 bases and V by 4 bases; bases with no gene match: 4. Germline V gives CDR1 SGHNT, CDR2 YYREEE (reference sequence).

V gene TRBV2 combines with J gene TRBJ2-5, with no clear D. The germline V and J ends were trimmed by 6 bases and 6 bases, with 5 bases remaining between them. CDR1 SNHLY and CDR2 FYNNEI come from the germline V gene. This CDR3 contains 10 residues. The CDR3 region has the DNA TGTGCCAGCAGGGGAAAGACCCAGTACTTC. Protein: CASRGKTQYF. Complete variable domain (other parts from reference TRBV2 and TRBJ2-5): EPEVTQTPSHQVTQMGQEVILRCVPISNHLYFYWYRQILGQKVEFLVSFYNNEISEKSEIFDDQFSVERPDGSNFTLKIRSTKLEDSAMYFCASRGKTQYFGPGTRLLVL.

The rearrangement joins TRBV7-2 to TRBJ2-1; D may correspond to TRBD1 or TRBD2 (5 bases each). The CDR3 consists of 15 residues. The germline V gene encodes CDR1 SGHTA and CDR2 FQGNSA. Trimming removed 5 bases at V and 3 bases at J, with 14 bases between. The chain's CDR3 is CASSPGQGRYNEQFF. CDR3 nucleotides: TGTGCCAGCAGCCCAGGGCAGGGACGCTACAATGAGCAGTTCTTC.

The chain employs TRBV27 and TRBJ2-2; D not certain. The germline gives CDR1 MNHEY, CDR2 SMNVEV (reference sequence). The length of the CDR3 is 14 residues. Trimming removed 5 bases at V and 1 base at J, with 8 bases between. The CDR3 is CASSPTQNTGELFF. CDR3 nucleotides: TGTGCCAGCAGTCCCACCCAGAACACCGGGGAGCTGTTTTTT.

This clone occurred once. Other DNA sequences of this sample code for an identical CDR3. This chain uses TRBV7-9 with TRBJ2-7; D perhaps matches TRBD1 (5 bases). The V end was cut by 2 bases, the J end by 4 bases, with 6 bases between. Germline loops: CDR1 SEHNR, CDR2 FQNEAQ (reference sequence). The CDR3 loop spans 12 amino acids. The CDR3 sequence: CASSLQGYEQYF. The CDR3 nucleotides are TGTGCCAGCAGCTTACAGGGTTACGAGCAGTACTTC.

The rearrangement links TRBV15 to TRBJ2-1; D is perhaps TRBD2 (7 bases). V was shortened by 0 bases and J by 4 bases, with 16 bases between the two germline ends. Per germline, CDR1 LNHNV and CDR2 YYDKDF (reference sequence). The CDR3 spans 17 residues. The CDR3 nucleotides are TGTGCCACCAGCAGAGATAGGGGGACTATTATGTACAATGAGCAGTTCTTC. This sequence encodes CATSRDRGTIMYNEQFF. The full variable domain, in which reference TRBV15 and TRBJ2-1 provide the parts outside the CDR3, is DAMVIQNPRYQVTQFGKPVTLSCSQTLNHNVMYWYQQKSSQAPKLLFHYYDKDFNNEADTPDNFQSRRPNTSFCFLDIRSPGLGDTAMYLCATSRDRGTIMYNEQFFGPGTRLTVL.

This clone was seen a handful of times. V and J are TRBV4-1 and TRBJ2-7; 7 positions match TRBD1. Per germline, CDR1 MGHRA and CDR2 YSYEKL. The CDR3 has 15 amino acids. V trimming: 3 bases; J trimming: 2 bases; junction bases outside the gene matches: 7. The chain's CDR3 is CASSHPTGSPYEQYF. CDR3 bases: TGCGCCAGCAGCCACCCGACAGGGAGCCCCTACGAGCAGTACTTC.

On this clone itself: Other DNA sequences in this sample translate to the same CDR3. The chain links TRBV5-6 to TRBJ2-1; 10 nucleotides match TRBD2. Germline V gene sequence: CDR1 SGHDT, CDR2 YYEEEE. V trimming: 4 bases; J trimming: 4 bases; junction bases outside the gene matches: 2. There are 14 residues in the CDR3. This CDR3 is CASSPGLAYNEQFF. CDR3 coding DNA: TGTGCCAGCAGCCCGGGACTAGCGTACAATGAGCAGTTCTTC.

CDR3 nucleotides: TGCGCCAGCAGCTCTAGCGCCTGGTACTCCTACGAGCAGTACTTC. Translation: CASSSSAWYSYEQYF. The chain links TRBV5-1 to TRBJ2-7; D perhaps matches TRBD2 (6 bases). With 3 bases removed from V and 0 bases from J, the gap between germline ends came to 13 bases. The CDR3 loop spans 15 amino acids. The V gene's germline CDR1 is SGHRS and CDR2 YFSETQ.

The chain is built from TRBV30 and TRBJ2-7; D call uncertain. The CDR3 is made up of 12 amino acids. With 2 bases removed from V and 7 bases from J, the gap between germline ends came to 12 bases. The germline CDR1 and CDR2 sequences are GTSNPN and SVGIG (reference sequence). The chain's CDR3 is CAWSPPRGEQYF. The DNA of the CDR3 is TGTGCCTGGAGTCCCCCCCGTGGGGAGCAGTACTTC.

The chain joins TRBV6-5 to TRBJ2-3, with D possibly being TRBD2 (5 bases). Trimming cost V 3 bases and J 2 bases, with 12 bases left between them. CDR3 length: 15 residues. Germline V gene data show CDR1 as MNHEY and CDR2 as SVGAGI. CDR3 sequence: CASSYFADSTDTQYF. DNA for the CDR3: TGTGCCAGCAGTTATTTCGCGGACTCCACAGATACGCAGTATTTT.

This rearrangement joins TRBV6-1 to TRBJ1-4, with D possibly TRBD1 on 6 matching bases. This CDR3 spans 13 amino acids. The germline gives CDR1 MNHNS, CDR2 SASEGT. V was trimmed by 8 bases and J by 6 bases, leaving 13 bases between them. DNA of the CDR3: TGTGCCAGCGCCCCCAGGGGTGATGAAAAACTGTTTTTT. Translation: CASAPRGDEKLFF.

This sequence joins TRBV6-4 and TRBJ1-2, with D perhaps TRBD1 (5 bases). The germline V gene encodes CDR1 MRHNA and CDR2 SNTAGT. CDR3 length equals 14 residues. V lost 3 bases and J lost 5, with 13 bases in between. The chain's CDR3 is CASSEFQGGYGYTF. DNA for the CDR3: TGTGCCAGCAGTGAGTTTCAGGGTGGATATGGCTACACCTTC.

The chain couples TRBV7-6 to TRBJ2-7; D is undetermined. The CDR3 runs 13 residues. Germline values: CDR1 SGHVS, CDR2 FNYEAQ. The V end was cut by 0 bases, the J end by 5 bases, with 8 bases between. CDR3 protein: CASSLAQYNEQYF. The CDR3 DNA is TGTGCCAGCAGCTTAGCGCAATATAACGAGCAGTACTTC.

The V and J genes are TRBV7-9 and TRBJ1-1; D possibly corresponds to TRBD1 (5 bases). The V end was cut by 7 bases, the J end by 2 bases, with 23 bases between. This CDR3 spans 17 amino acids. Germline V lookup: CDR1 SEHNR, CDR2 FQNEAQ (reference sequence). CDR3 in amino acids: CASTKGLGSGPNTEAFF. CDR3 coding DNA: TGTGCCAGCACCAAGGGGTTGGGATCCGGGCCCAACACTGAAGCTTTCTTT.

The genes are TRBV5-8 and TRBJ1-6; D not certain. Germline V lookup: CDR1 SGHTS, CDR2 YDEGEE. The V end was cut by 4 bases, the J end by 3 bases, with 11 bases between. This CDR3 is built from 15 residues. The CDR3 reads CASSLTKGYNSPLHF. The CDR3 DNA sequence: TGTGCCAGCAGCCTCACAAAGGGCTATAATTCACCCCTCCACTTT.